The 30 T cell receptor beta chains below were found in one sample sequenced in a study of blood T cell repertoires in COVID-19. Libraries were prepared by immunoSEQ multiplex PCR; TCRdb keeps only in-frame clonotypes and omits some of them. The table lists about 87,000 clones, roughly 87% of them singletons. The specimen was peripheral blood. The receptor source for this set is a man aged 18 to 30 with COVID-19, enrolled during active disease.

The rearrangement joins TRBV7-2 to TRBJ2-7, with TRBD2 as a possible D gene (5 bases). CDR1 is SGHTA, CDR2 FQGNSA, per germline. The length of the CDR3 is 14 residues. With 4 bases removed from V and 4 bases from J, the gap between germline ends came to 14 bases. DNA for the CDR3: TGTGCCAGCAGCTATTCGGGGAAGGTGTACGAGCAGTACTTC. Residues: CASSYSGKVYEQYF. The variable domain in full, completed from reference TRBV7-2 and TRBJ2-7, reads GAGVSQSPSNKVTEKGKDVELRCDPISGHTALYWYRQSLGQGLEFLIYFQGNSAPDKSGLPSDRFSAERTGGSVSTLTIQRTQQEDSAVYLCASSYSGKVYEQYFGPGTRLTVT.

V gene TRBV5-5 combines with J gene TRBJ2-1, with 11 nucleotides matching TRBD2. The CDR3 runs 15 residues. Germline loops: CDR1 SGHKS, CDR2 YYEKEE (reference sequence). The trim removed 5 bases at V and 8 bases at J, leaving 9 bases unmatched. CDR3 protein: CASSVTSGSLDEQFF. CDR3 DNA: TGTGCCAGCAGTGTTACTAGCGGGAGTCTGGATGAGCAGTTCTTC.

The gene calls are TRBV2 and TRBJ2-5, with 7 bases that match TRBD2. Per the germline V gene, CDR1 is SNHLY and CDR2 is FYNNEI. CDR3 size: 15 residues. The ends lost 1 base at V and 3 bases at J; junction bases unmatched: 5. CDR3 region: CASSEVGRPEETQYF. Here the CDR3 DNA reads TGTGCCAGCAGTGAAGTCGGGAGGCCGGAAGAGACCCAGTACTTC.

This chain uses TRBV7-3 with TRBJ2-5; TRBD2 matches at 13 bases. The CDR3 covers 15 residues. The ends lost 5 bases at V and 5 bases at J; junction bases unmatched: 5. CDR1 and CDR2 (germline): SGHTA, FQGTGA. For the CDR3, the DNA is TGTGCCAGCAGCGCCGGGACTAGCGGGGTGGAGACCCAGTACTTC. Residues: CASSAGTSGVETQYF.

The V call is TRBV25-1, the J call TRBJ2-7; 14 bases fit TRBD2. This CDR3 has 18 residues. Losses at the gene ends were 1 base for V and 3 bases for J; bases not matched to a gene: 8. From germline, CDR1 is MGHDK and CDR2 SYGVNS. CDR3 in DNA: TGTGCCAGCAGTGAATTTTGGACTAGCGGGAGGACAGGCTACGAGCAGTACTTC. This gives the protein CASSEFWTSGRTGYEQYF.

The genes are TRBV11-2 and TRBJ2-7, with TRBD2 as a possible D gene (6 bases). V lost 5 bases, J lost 1 base, and 9 bases lay in between. CDR1 SGHAT and CDR2 FQNNGV come from the germline V gene. The CDR3 covers 13 residues. CDR3 nucleotide sequence: TGTGCCAGCAGCGCGGGACCGTCCTACGAGCAGTACTTC. Translating gives CASSAGPSYEQYF.

This clone appeared once. The chain employs TRBV10-3 and TRBJ2-2; 7 nucleotides align to TRBD1. This CDR3 contains 14 residues. The V and J ends lost 6 bases and 1 base, in that order; junction bases with no gene match: 2. Germline CDR1 ENHRY, CDR2 SYGVKD. CDR3 nucleotides: TGTGCCATCAGGAGGGACAGGAACACCGGGGAGCTGTTTTTT. It yields the protein CAIRRDRNTGELFF.

V gene TRBV28 combines with J gene TRBJ2-2; D is ambiguous. CDR1 is MDHEN, CDR2 SYDVKM, per germline. The CDR3 sequence is 15 residues long. With 3 bases removed from V and 2 bases from J, the gap between germline ends came to 10 bases. The CDR3 coding sequence is TGTGCCAGCAGTTTTTTTGGGCACAACACCGGGGAGCTGTTTTTT. This translates into CASSFFGHNTGELFF.

This clone was seen a single time. The chain combines TRBV7-9 with TRBJ2-3; 8 bases match TRBD1. Trimming removed 5 bases from V and 2 bases from J; junction bases left unmatched: 15. CDR1 and CDR2 from the germline V gene are SEHNR and FQNEAQ (reference sequence). The CDR3 is 18 amino acids. In DNA, the CDR3 is TGTGCCAGCAGCCGAACAGGGGGGACGCCGGGATTCACAGATACGCAGTATTTT. It codes for CASSRTGGTPGFTDTQYF. Combining the CDR3 with reference TRBV7-9 and TRBJ2-3 gives the whole variable domain DTGVSQNPRHKITKRGQNVTFRCDPISEHNRLYWYRQTLGQGPEFLTYFQNEAQLEKSRLLSDRFSAERPKGSFSTLEIQRTEQGDSAMYLCASSRTGGTPGFTDTQYFGPGTRLTVL.

The V gene is TRBV12-3 or TRBV12-4, the J gene TRBJ2-7, with D maybe TRBD1 (5 bases). The CDR3 runs to 13 residues. Trimming cost V 3 bases and J 2 bases, with 8 bases left between them. The CDR3, as DNA: TGTGCCAGCAGTTTGGGCAGGGCCTACGAGCAGTACTTC. Its protein product is CASSLGRAYEQYF.

This chain uses TRBV19 with TRBJ1-5, with TRBD1 as a possible D gene (5 bases). In germline, CDR1 is LNHDA, CDR2 SQIVND (reference sequence). V was pared by 6 bases and J by 6 bases, with 9 bases between. The CDR3 has 12 amino acids. The CDR3 is CASRDRGQPQHF. CDR3 in DNA: TGTGCCAGTAGAGATAGGGGTCAGCCCCAGCATTTT. The full variable domain, rest sourced from reference TRBV19 and TRBJ1-5, is DGGITQSPKYLFRKEGQNVTLSCEQNLNHDAMYWYRQDPGQGLRLIYYSQIVNDFQKGDIAEGYSVSREKKESFPLTVTSAQKNPTAFYLCASRDRGQPQHFGDGTRLSIL.

In this sample, this clone turned up a few times. This chain links TRBV2 with TRBJ2-1, with 9 bases matching TRBD1. Germline V gene sequence: CDR1 SNHLY, CDR2 FYNNEI. The CDR3 loop spans 15 amino acids. The V and J ends lost 4 bases and 7 bases, in that order; junction bases with no gene match: 8. In nucleotides, the CDR3 is TGTGCCAGCAGTGCAGACAGGGGGGGGACAAATGAGCAGTTCTTC. Translated, it gives CASSADRGGTNEQFF.

J is TRBJ2-3 and V is TRBV19, with a possible D match to TRBD2 (6 bases). Germline CDR1 reads LNHDA; CDR2 reads SQIVND (reference sequence). V was trimmed by 1 base and J by 5 bases, leaving 10 bases between them. The CDR3 sequence is 14 residues long. This chain's CDR3 is CASSIGGIKDTQYF. The CDR3 DNA reads TGTGCCAGTAGTATAGGCGGGATCAAAGATACGCAGTATTTT.

The chain recombines TRBV15 with TRBJ2-7; D remains ambiguous. Between the trimmed V and J ends, which lost 3 bases and 2 bases, there was a span of 11 bases. CDR3 size: 14 residues. Germline loops: CDR1 LNHNV, CDR2 YYDKDF (reference sequence). In nucleotides, the CDR3 is TGTGCCACCAGCAGCGATCCAGGAACCTACGAGCAGTACTTC. Protein sequence: CATSSDPGTYEQYF.

This clone was counted a single time. V is TRBV12-3 or TRBV12-4 and J is TRBJ2-7, with D uncertain. The CDR3 runs to 12 residues. The ends were cut back, 6 bases at V and 4 bases at J, with 10 bases in the middle. The CDR3 here is CASSPDMYEQYF. In DNA, the CDR3 is TGTGCCAGCAGCCCAGACATGTACGAGCAGTACTTC.

The chain is built from TRBV30 and TRBJ1-5; 12 bases are shared with TRBD1. Germline CDR1 reads GTSNPN; CDR2 reads SVGIG (reference sequence). The trim removed 5 bases at V and 7 bases at J, leaving 6 bases unmatched. This CDR3 spans 14 amino acids. CDR3 bases: TGTGCCTGGTCCCGGGACAGGGGGCGGCAGCCCCAGCATTTT. This encodes CAWSRDRGRQPQHF.

The chain has TRBV30 and TRBJ2-4; maybe TRBD1 (6 bases). Trimming removed 4 bases from V and 3 bases from J, with 10 bases in between. Germline V lookup: CDR1 GTSNPN, CDR2 SVGIG (reference sequence). The length of the CDR3 is 13 residues. The CDR3 sequence: CAWTVGGKNIQYF. CDR3 sequence (DNA): TGTGCCTGGACTGTAGGGGGCAAAAACATTCAGTACTTC.

The table lists this clone with a count of one. This chain links TRBV28 with TRBJ2-7, with a weak D call TRBD2 (6 bases). CDR3 length: 13 amino acids. V was pared by 5 bases and J by 3 bases, with 11 bases between. In germline, CDR1 is MDHEN, CDR2 SYDVKM. CDR3 residues: CASSLGLIYEQYF. CDR3 DNA sequence: TGTGCCAGCAGTCTGGGACTGATCTACGAGCAGTACTTC. Filled out from reference TRBV28 and TRBJ2-7, the complete variable domain reads DVKVTQSSRYLVKRTGEKVFLECVQDMDHENMFWYRQDPGLGLRLIYFSYDVKMKEKGDIPEGYSVSREKKERFSLILESASTNQTSMYLCASSLGLIYEQYFGPGTRLTVT.

This chain joins TRBV2 and TRBJ1-6, with a weak D call TRBD1 (5 bases). The ends were cut back, 8 bases at V and 10 bases at J, with 6 bases in the middle. The germline V gene has CDR1 SNHLY and CDR2 FYNNEI. This CDR3 contains 10 residues. The CDR3 coding sequence is TGTGCCAGCGGGGGGTCACCCCTCCACTTT. Amino acid sequence: CASGGSPLHF.

The chain joins TRBV2 to TRBJ1-6; 9 bases align to TRBD1. This CDR3 spans 22 amino acids. The germline gives CDR1 SNHLY, CDR2 FYNNEI. V lost 5 bases to trimming and J lost 2 bases; unmatched junction nucleotides: 22. The CDR3 is CASSKRGPPRVNRGPYNSPLHF. The CDR3, as DNA: TGTGCCAGCAGTAAAAGGGGCCCCCCCCGTGTGAACAGGGGGCCCTATAATTCACCCCTCCACTTT.

The rearrangement links TRBV28 to TRBJ2-7; possibly TRBD1 for D (7 bases). The CDR3 consists of 14 residues. Germline V gene data show CDR1 as MDHEN and CDR2 as SYDVKM. V lost 8 bases to trimming and J lost 2 bases, with 16 bases between them. The CDR3 is CASQKSRGAYEQYF. DNA of the CDR3: TGTGCCAGCCAAAAATCCAGGGGGGCCTACGAGCAGTACTTC.

V and J are TRBV7-6 and TRBJ2-7; TRBD2 agrees at 11 bases. Germline V lookup: CDR1 SGHVS, CDR2 FNYEAQ. V lost 6 bases, J lost 3 bases, and 7 bases stayed unmatched. The CDR3 has 15 residues. CDR3 DNA: TGTGCCAGCAGTTTTAGCGGGAGGGCAGACTACGAGCAGTACTTC. It yields the protein CASSFSGRADYEQYF.

The V call is TRBV19, the J call TRBJ1-2; tentative D call: TRBD1 (5 bases). V lost 4 bases and J lost 3, with 15 bases in between. The CDR3 is made up of 15 amino acids. Per germline, CDR1 LNHDA and CDR2 SQIVND (reference sequence). CDR3 region: CASSSGTGWDYGYTF. CDR3 DNA sequence: TGTGCCAGTAGTAGCGGAACAGGATGGGACTATGGCTACACCTTC.

The V call is TRBV7-8, the J call TRBJ2-7; 9 positions agree with TRBD2. With 5 bases clipped from V and 3 bases from J, the junction kept 5 bases outside the gene matches. Germline lookup yields CDR1 SGHVS and CDR2 FQNEAQ. CDR3 size: 14 residues. Here the CDR3 DNA reads TGTGCCAGCAGCCCCAGCGGGAGGATCTACGAGCAGTACTTC. It yields the protein CASSPSGRIYEQYF.

The chain carries TRBV7-3 and TRBJ2-2; D possibly corresponds to TRBD2 (6 bases). The V and J ends lost 5 bases and 1 base respectively, with 14 bases between them. CDR3 length: 16 amino acids. Germline-derived CDR1 and CDR2 are SGHTA and FQGTGA. The CDR3 coding sequence is TGTGCCAGCAGCCCGACGGAGGGAGTGAACACCGGGGAGCTGTTTTTT. This codes for CASSPTEGVNTGELFF.

As concerns this clone: In the same sample, other DNA sequences code for this CDR3. This sequence joins TRBV24-1 and TRBJ1-5; perhaps TRBD1 as D (6 bases). V was clipped by 3 bases and J by 7 bases, with 6 bases between them. There are 12 residues in the CDR3. Germline V lookup: CDR1 KGHDR, CDR2 SFDVKD. CDR3 DNA: TGTGCCACCAGTGATGGGGGCCAGCCCCAGCATTTT. This encodes CATSDGGQPQHF.

The chain uses TRBV6-6 and TRBJ1-1; possibly TRBD1 for D (6 bases). The germline V gene has CDR1 MNHNY and CDR2 SVGAGI (reference sequence). There are 16 residues in the CDR3. V shed 7 bases and J shed 1 base, with 19 bases lying between them. The CDR3 protein is CASTSRGGATNTEAFF. In DNA, the CDR3 is TGTGCCAGCACCTCCCGGGGGGGGGCGACGAACACTGAAGCTTTCTTT.

The chain is built from TRBV7-3 and TRBJ2-1, with TRBD2 as a possible D gene (7 bases). The CDR3 is made up of 15 amino acids. Between the trimmed V and J ends, which lost 1 base and 5 bases, there was a span of 12 bases. Per the germline V gene, CDR1 is SGHTA and CDR2 is FQGTGA. This CDR3 reads CASSLIGGLHNEQFF. The CDR3, as DNA: TGTGCCAGCAGCTTAATCGGGGGGCTTCACAATGAGCAGTTCTTC.

The chain uses TRBV24-1 and TRBJ1-5; possibly TRBD1 for D (5 bases). Between the trimmed V and J ends, which lost 3 bases and 7 bases, there was a span of 9 bases. Looked up from germline, CDR1 is KGHDR and CDR2 is SFDVKD. CDR3 size: 13 residues. Here the CDR3 reads CATSDQGWQPQHF. DNA for the CDR3: TGTGCCACCAGTGATCAGGGTTGGCAGCCCCAGCATTTT.

This clone was seen just once. In DNA, the CDR3 is TGTGCCAGCAGCCCCTCGGTAGAGAACACTGAAGCTTTCTTT. It specifies CASSPSVENTEAFF. The chain carries TRBV28 and TRBJ1-1; D gene uncertain. The V end was cut by 6 bases, the J end by 1 base, with 12 bases between. In germline, CDR1 is MDHEN, CDR2 SYDVKM. This CDR3 has 14 residues.